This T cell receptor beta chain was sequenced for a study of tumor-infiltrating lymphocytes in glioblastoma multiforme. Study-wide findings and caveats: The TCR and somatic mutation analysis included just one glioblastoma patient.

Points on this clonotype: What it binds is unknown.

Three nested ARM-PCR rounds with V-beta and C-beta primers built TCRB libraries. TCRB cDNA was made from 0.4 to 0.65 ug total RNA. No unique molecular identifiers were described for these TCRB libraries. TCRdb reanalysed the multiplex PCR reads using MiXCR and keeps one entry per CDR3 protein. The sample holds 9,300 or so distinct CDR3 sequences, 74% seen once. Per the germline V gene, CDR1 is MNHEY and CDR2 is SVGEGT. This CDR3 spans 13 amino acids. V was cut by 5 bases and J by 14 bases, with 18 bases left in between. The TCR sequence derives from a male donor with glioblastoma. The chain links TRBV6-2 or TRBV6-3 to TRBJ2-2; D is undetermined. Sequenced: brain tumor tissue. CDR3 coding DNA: TGTGCCAGCAGTCCGGGCGACACCGTGGAACTGTTTTTT. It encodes CASSPGDTVELFF.